A single sample is the source of the 25 T cell receptor beta chains below, sequenced in a study of Ad26.COV2.S vaccination and SARS-CoV-2 variants. Regarding treatment: roughly 20 received Ad26.COV2.S at low or high dose, single or two shots; about 5 received placebo; per-sample allocation not given. Samples were taken on day 63 after the first vaccine or placebo injection. The data were produced by immunoSEQ multiplex PCR, yet TCRdb's version contains in-frame clones alone and is incomplete. The table lists hundreds of thousands of clones, about 89% of them singletons. Source: peripheral blood, taken in a trial of Ad26.COV2.S vaccine versus placebo. The source is a person aged 18 to 59 who received the Ad26.COV2.S COVID-19 vaccine or a placebo.

A word on this clone: The same CDR3 also results from other DNA sequences found in this sample. The chain links TRBV27 to TRBJ2-6; D is unclear. The CDR3 totals 13 residues. Between the trimmed V and J ends, which lost 3 bases and 0 bases, there was a span of 0 bases. Germline V gene data show CDR1 as MNHEY and CDR2 as SMNVEV (reference sequence). CDR3 region: CASSFSGANVLTF. Written as DNA, the CDR3 is TGTGCCAGCAGTTTCTCTGGGGCCAACGTCCTGACTTTC.

The chain combines TRBV30 with TRBJ1-1; D possibly corresponds to TRBD1 (6 bases). V lost 4 bases and J lost 10, with 19 bases in between. The CDR3 covers 13 residues. Germline CDR1 reads GTSNPN; CDR2 reads SVGIG (reference sequence). The CDR3 here is CAWNRDRGERAFF. CDR3 sequence (DNA): TGTGCCTGGAACAGGGATAGGGGAGAAAGAGCTTTCTTT.

This chain connects TRBV5-6 to TRBJ2-7; 10 bases line up with TRBD1. Germline CDR1 reads SGHDT; CDR2 reads YYEEEE. V lost 4 bases to trimming and J lost 3 bases; unmatched junction nucleotides: 4. The CDR3 extends over 14 amino acids. The CDR3 loop reads CASSRGQGDYEQYF. DNA of the CDR3: TGTGCCAGCAGCAGAGGACAGGGGGACTACGAGCAGTACTTC.

The V call is TRBV24-1, the J call TRBJ2-1; 8 bases match TRBD2. Germline CDR1 KGHDR, CDR2 SFDVKD. The CDR3 is 16 residues long. The junction had 5 bases not matched to a gene; V was cut back by 5 bases and J by 0 bases. CDR3 residues: CATSGRGRRSYNEQFF. CDR3 nucleotides: TGTGCCACCAGTGGCCGCGGGAGGCGCTCCTACAATGAGCAGTTCTTC.

The chain has TRBV29-1 and TRBJ2-5; 8 nucleotides match TRBD1. Trimming at V came to 3 bases and at J to 2 bases, leaving 2 bases not matched to a gene. Germline V gives CDR1 SQVTM, CDR2 ANQGSEA. The CDR3 covers 13 residues. The CDR3 nucleotides are TGCAGCGTTGATCAGGGGGCGCAAGAGACCCAGTACTTC. Its translation: CSVDQGAQETQYF. Combining the CDR3 with reference TRBV29-1 and TRBJ2-5 gives the whole variable domain SAVISQKPSRDICQRGTSLTIQCQVDSQVTMMFWYRQQPGQSLTLIATANQGSEATYESGFVIDKFPISRPNLTFSTLTVSNMSPEDSSIYLCSVDQGAQETQYFGPGTRLLVL.

This sequence joins TRBV2 and TRBJ2-7, with a weak D call TRBD1 (6 bases). The CDR3 spans 16 residues. CDR1 is SNHLY and CDR2 is FYNNEI in the germline V gene. V shed 4 bases and J shed 3 bases, with 19 bases lying between them. The CDR3, as DNA: TGTGCCAGCAGTGGCCGGGGCAGGGGACAACTCTACGAGCAGTACTTC. This sequence encodes CASSGRGRGQLYEQYF.

A few counts support this clone. The chain recombines TRBV6-6 with TRBJ1-2; D is unresolved. The germline CDR1 and CDR2 sequences are MNHNY and SVGAGI (reference sequence). The CDR3 is 13 residues long. Deletions cut 6 bases from V and 3 bases from J, with 11 bases between. CDR3 region: CASRYDGDYGYTF. DNA of the CDR3: TGTGCCAGCAGATACGACGGGGACTATGGCTACACCTTC.

The chain carries TRBV7-2 and TRBJ1-4; perhaps TRBD1 as D (5 bases). V was pared by 1 base and J by 5 bases, with 11 bases between. The germline gives CDR1 SGHTA, CDR2 FQGNSA. CDR3 length equals 15 residues. CDR3 coding DNA: TGTGCCAGCAGCTTAGTGGGGCCGAGGAATGAAAAACTGTTTTTT. Protein sequence: CASSLVGPRNEKLFF.

The chain joins TRBV7-8 to TRBJ1-5; tentative D call: TRBD1 (6 bases). V shed 8 bases and J shed 5 bases, with 22 bases lying between them. The CDR3 extends over 16 amino acids. From germline, CDR1 is SGHVS and CDR2 FQNEAQ. The CDR3 bases are TGTGCCAGCTCCGGTCCGGGACACGGGATCCATCAGCCCCAGCATTTT. This codes for CASSGPGHGIHQPQHF.

The chain is built from TRBV30 and TRBJ2-7; TRBD2 matches at 11 bases. From germline, CDR1 is GTSNPN and CDR2 SVGIG (reference sequence). This CDR3 has 13 amino acids. Unmatched junction bases numbered 0, after V lost 3 bases and J lost 2 bases. The CDR3 nucleotides are TGTGCCTGGAGACTAGCGGGAGCCTACGAGCAGTACTTC. This codes for CAWRLAGAYEQYF.

The chain links TRBV6-4 to TRBJ1-5, with D possibly TRBD1 on 5 matching bases. V was cut by 2 bases and J by 4 bases, with 15 bases left in between. Per germline, CDR1 MRHNA and CDR2 SNTAGT. The CDR3 sequence is 16 residues long. The CDR3 sequence is CASSDGSHWGNQPQHF. DNA for the CDR3: TGTGCCAGCAGTGACGGGTCTCACTGGGGGAATCAGCCCCAGCATTTT.

This chain uses TRBV19 with TRBJ2-1; the match to TRBD1 covers 11 bases. The CDR3 sequence is 18 residues long. J gave up 7 bases and V 5 bases, and 16 bases lay outside the gene matches. CDR1 and CDR2 (germline): LNHDA, SQIVND (reference sequence). The CDR3 region is CASSPRRSGTGGKNEQFF. CDR3 coding DNA: TGTGCCAGTAGTCCCCGAAGGTCCGGGACAGGGGGAAAGAATGAGCAGTTCTTC. The variable domain in full, with the rest retrieved from reference TRBV19 and TRBJ2-1, is DGGITQSPKYLFRKEGQNVTLSCEQNLNHDAMYWYRQDPGQGLRLIYYSQIVNDFQKGDIAEGYSVSREKKESFPLTVTSAQKNPTAFYLCASSPRRSGTGGKNEQFFGPGTRLTVL.

This sequence joins TRBV30 and TRBJ1-5, with D uncertain. Germline V gene data show CDR1 as GTSNPN and CDR2 as SVGIG (reference sequence). Trimming left V 3 bases short and J 6 bases short, with 9 bases between. The CDR3 spans 12 residues. The CDR3 loop reads CAWSNDLQPQHF. Written as DNA, the CDR3 is TGTGCCTGGAGCAATGACCTTCAGCCCCAGCATTTT.

The chain joins TRBV19 to TRBJ1-2; a possible D gene is TRBD1 (5 bases). The CDR3 has 13 amino acids. V dropped 7 bases and J dropped 6 bases, with 15 bases sitting between them. Germline lookup yields CDR1 LNHDA and CDR2 SQIVND (reference sequence). The CDR3 loop is CASTSTVSDGYTF. The CDR3 DNA reads TGTGCCAGTACCTCGACAGTTAGCGATGGCTACACCTTC.

The rearrangement uses TRBV19 and TRBJ1-5; D gene ambiguous. The germline V gene has CDR1 LNHDA and CDR2 SQIVND (reference sequence). The V end was cut by 4 bases, the J end by 5 bases, with 6 bases between. The CDR3 is 12 residues long. Here the CDR3 reads CASSTPYQPQHF. In DNA, the CDR3 is TGTGCCAGTAGTACCCCATATCAGCCCCAGCATTTT.

This clone was observed once. The chain uses TRBV2 and TRBJ1-1; D is undetermined. Germline assignment: CDR1 SNHLY and CDR2 FYNNEI. There are 13 residues in the CDR3. Trimming left V 11 bases short and J 4 bases short, with 17 bases between. The CDR3 loop reads CASAGNPITEAFF. CDR3 bases: TGTGCCTCGGCGGGCAACCCAATCACTGAAGCTTTCTTT. The full variable domain, its missing parts supplied by reference TRBV2 and TRBJ1-1, is EPEVTQTPSHQVTQMGQEVILRCVPISNHLYFYWYRQILGQKVEFLVSFYNNEISEKSEIFDDQFSVERPDGSNFTLKIRSTKLEDSAMYFCASAGNPITEAFFGQGTRLTVV.

This clone showed up just once. The V call is TRBV19, the J call TRBJ1-2; D not certain. This CDR3 has 13 residues. V lost 3 bases, J lost 2 bases, and 7 bases lay in between. CDR1 and CDR2 from the germline V gene are LNHDA and SQIVND (reference sequence). The CDR3 sequence is CASSILENYGYTF. The CDR3 DNA follows: TGTGCCAGTAGTATTCTGGAGAACTATGGCTACACCTTC. Drawing the rest from reference TRBV19 and TRBJ1-2, the complete variable domain is DGGITQSPKYLFRKEGQNVTLSCEQNLNHDAMYWYRQDPGQGLRLIYYSQIVNDFQKGDIAEGYSVSREKKESFPLTVTSAQKNPTAFYLCASSILENYGYTFGSGTRLTVV.

V gene TRBV29-1 combines with J gene TRBJ2-5; D gene uncertain. This CDR3 spans 12 amino acids. Germline V gives CDR1 SQVTM, CDR2 ANQGSEA. Trimming stripped 5 bases from V and 7 bases from J, with 14 bases between. The CDR3 protein is CSVRADRGTQYF. The CDR3 DNA is TGCAGCGTTAGGGCAGACCGTGGGACCCAGTACTTC. The variable domain in full, completed from reference TRBV29-1 and TRBJ2-5, reads SAVISQKPSRDICQRGTSLTIQCQVDSQVTMMFWYRQQPGQSLTLIATANQGSEATYESGFVIDKFPISRPNLTFSTLTVSNMSPEDSSIYLCSVRADRGTQYFGPGTRLLVL.

This chain connects TRBV4-2 to TRBJ1-6; 7 nucleotides align to TRBD1. The CDR3 is 13 residues long. Germline values: CDR1 LGHNA, CDR2 YNFKEQ. The junction had 7 bases not matched to a gene; V was cut back by 10 bases and J by 7 bases. CDR3 bases: TGTGCCACCGGGGGACAGAACAATTCACCCCTCCACTTT. Amino acids: CATGGQNNSPLHF.

The rearrangement uses TRBV7-6 and TRBJ1-5; D is uncertain. The germline V gene encodes CDR1 SGHVS and CDR2 FNYEAQ. Trimming removed 2 bases at V and 5 bases at J, with 10 bases between. CDR3 length equals 14 residues. Written as DNA, the CDR3 is TGTGCCAGCAGCTTAATAGACTCGGATCAGCCCCAGCATTTT. Protein sequence: CASSLIDSDQPQHF.

The V and J genes are TRBV2 and TRBJ1-2, with 7 positions matching TRBD1. CDR3 length equals 15 residues. Germline V gives CDR1 SNHLY, CDR2 FYNNEI. V lost 6 bases, J lost 4 bases, and 11 bases stayed unmatched. The CDR3 protein is CASSDRDPSSYGYTF. The CDR3 nucleotides read TGTGCCAGCAGCGACAGGGACCCATCCTCCTATGGCTACACCTTC.

V is TRBV11-1 and J is TRBJ1-2; D unclear. This CDR3 has 13 residues. V was shortened by 1 base and J by 2 bases, with 5 bases between the two germline ends. Germline V gene lookup returns CDR1 SGHAT and CDR2 FQDESV (reference sequence). The CDR3 DNA sequence: TGTGCCAGCAGCTTAGATGAGAACTATGGCTACACCTTC. Protein product: CASSLDENYGYTF.

V usage is TRBV6-5 and J usage is TRBJ1-6; 10 nucleotides align to TRBD1. Trimming took 6 bases from V and 7 from J; bases not matched to a gene: 6. The germline CDR1 and CDR2 sequences are MNHEY and SVGAGI. The length of the CDR3 is 15 residues. CDR3 in DNA: TGTGCCAGCAGGATGGGACAGGGGTTAAATTCACCCCTCCACTTT. Translation: CASRMGQGLNSPLHF.

This chain joins TRBV7-9 and TRBJ2-2; 7 bases map to TRBD1. Trimming removed 5 bases from V and 7 bases from J; junction bases left unmatched: 7. CDR3 length: 14 amino acids. Germline CDR1 and CDR2: SEHNR and FQNEAQ (reference sequence). The CDR3 spells CASSETGFVGELFF. The CDR3 DNA follows: TGTGCCAGCAGCGAGACAGGGTTCGTCGGGGAGCTGTTTTTT.

V gene TRBV6-5 combines with J gene TRBJ1-2; perhaps TRBD1 as D (5 bases). The CDR3 is 15 residues long. Germline V gene data show CDR1 as MNHEY and CDR2 as SVGAGI. V was cut by 6 bases and J by 4 bases, with 18 bases left in between. The CDR3 region has the DNA TGTGCCAGCAGCTCGAGCAGGGTGCGCTCCTATGGCTACACCTTC. It translates to CASSSSRVRSYGYTF.